A selection of T cell receptor beta chains follows, all from one sample in a study of blood T cell repertoires in COVID-19. Clones were sequenced by immunoSEQ multiplex PCR, and TCRdb holds only the in-frame ones, with some missing. The sample lists around 400,000 clones, about 88% occurring once. The specimen sequenced was PBMCs or T cells enriched from blood (not recorded which). The receptors were sampled from a woman younger than 35 who had been exposed to COVID-19. CDR3s leave out the opening cysteine and the closing phenylalanine or tryptophan. The size of a clone is reported for some rows only, either as once, few or many, or as a class for expanded clones.

clone_size v_call cdr3_aa
. TRBV4-1 ASSQDGYSLSPLH
. TRBV18 ASSPAAGGLQETQY
. TRBV28 ASSPRGSLISYEQY
. TRBV5-8 ASSRQGLTEAF
. TRBV10-1 AKEDRLLVCEQY
. TRBV3-1/TRBV3-2 ASSQGLTAYGYT
. TRBV6-5 ASSYGGQGSEKLF
. TRBV9 ASSPQTGFLAATNEKLF
. TRBV27 ASSLSVTGELF
. TRBV10-3 AISESTRDRVTF
. TRBV6-5 ASSYAGGKETQY
. TRBV2 ASSLSPGGYT
. TRBV12-5 ASGLVLNRGQH
. TRBV18 ASSPGRFGELF
. TRBV4-2 ASSPREDYGYT
. TRBV2 ASSWGQGTDTQY
. TRBV5-6 ASSKSGVIFSGANVLT
. TRBV15 ATSRGDRDSNQPQH
. TRBV6-5 ASSYGGWNTEAF
. TRBV3-1/TRBV3-2 ASSPGTGRGGYT
few TRBV29-1 SVETAEANYEQY
. TRBV29-1 SGATGWGNEQF
. TRBV6-4 ASSDPTDRGSYEQY
. TRBV4-3 ASSQDITVYGYT
few TRBV7-2 ASSYGTAGGYT